These T cell receptor beta chains were read from a single sample in a study of blood T cell repertoires in COVID-19. TCRdb keeps only in-frame clones here, not all; method: immunoSEQ multiplex PCR. The data contain tens of thousands of clones, roughly 79% of them seen just once; the ten biggest clones take up 44%. Sequencing used peripheral blood. All receptors come from a man aged 80 or over with acute or convalescent COVID-19. The CDR3 runs from the conserved cysteine through the conserved F or W. The D gene is left open where the match is weak.

v_gene	d_gene	j_gene	CDR3aa
TRBV6-5	NA	TRBJ1-5	CASGDHGGLLAQHF
TRBV4-3	TRBD2	TRBJ2-1	CASSQGRTSGTNEQFF
TRBV3-1/TRBV3-2	NA	TRBJ1-4	CASSAHRRTNEKLFF
TRBV20-1	NA	TRBJ2-7	CSAREDFEQYF
TRBV4-1	NA	TRBJ1-2	CASSQDRGRPPDYTF
TRBV7-9	NA	TRBJ2-5	CASSFMTEQETQYF
TRBV18	TRBD1	TRBJ1-1	CASSPQGGSNTEAFF
TRBV5-1	TRBD2	TRBJ2-3	CASSYRLAGGLADTQYF
TRBV9	NA	TRBJ1-3	CASSPGGAGNTIYF
TRBV14	TRBD2	TRBJ2-2	CASSQTGGANTGELFF
TRBV12-3/TRBV12-4	NA	TRBJ2-7	CASSLISGAEQYF
TRBV5-1	NA	TRBJ2-3	CASSLVQGDGTDTQYF
TRBV6-6	TRBD1	TRBJ2-1	CASTLTGLGNEQFF
TRBV2	TRBD2	TRBJ2-2	CASRAEGTGGFTGELFF
TRBV7-9	TRBD1	TRBJ2-7	CASSPRTTGTGGQQYF
TRBV5-1	TRBD1	TRBJ1-4	CASSPPTGGTNEKLFF